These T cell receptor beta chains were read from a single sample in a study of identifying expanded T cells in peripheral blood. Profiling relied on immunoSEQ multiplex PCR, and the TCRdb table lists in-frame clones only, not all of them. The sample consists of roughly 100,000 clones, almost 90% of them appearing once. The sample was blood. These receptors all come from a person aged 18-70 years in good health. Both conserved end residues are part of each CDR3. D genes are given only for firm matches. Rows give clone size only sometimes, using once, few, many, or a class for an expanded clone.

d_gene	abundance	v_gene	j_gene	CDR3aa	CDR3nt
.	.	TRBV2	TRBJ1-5	CASSFTGYPGDQPQHF	TGTGCCAGCAGTTTTACGGGATATCCCGGGGATCAGCCCCAGCATTTT
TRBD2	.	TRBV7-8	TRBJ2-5	CASSPKARAGGEETQYF	TGTGCCAGCAGCCCCAAGGCCCGAGCGGGGGGCGAAGAGACCCAGTACTTC
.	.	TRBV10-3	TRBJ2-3	CAIGEGGGTDTQYF	TGTGCCATCGGTGAGGGGGGGGGCACAGATACGCAGTATTTT
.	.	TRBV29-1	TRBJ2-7	CSVEGRGYEQYF	TGCAGCGTTGAAGGACGGGGATACGAGCAGTACTTC
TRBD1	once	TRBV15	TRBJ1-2	CATSRDRWYGYTF	TGTGCCACCAGCAGGGACAGGTGGTATGGCTACACCTTC
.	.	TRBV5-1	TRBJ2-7	CASSASGTVSSYEQYF	TGCGCCAGCAGCGCATCCGGGACCGTGAGCTCCTACGAGCAGTACTTC
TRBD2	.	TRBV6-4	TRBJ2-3	CASSDGGGASDTQYF	TGTGCCAGCAGTGATGGCGGGGGGGCGTCAGATACGCAGTATTTT
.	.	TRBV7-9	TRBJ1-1	CASSPTTRTDMNTEAFF	TGTGCCAGCAGCCCTACTACCCGGACAGATATGAACACTGAAGCTTTCTTT
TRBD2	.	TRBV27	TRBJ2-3	CASSLSRVGGAHTQYF	TGTGCCAGCAGTTTATCGAGGGTCGGGGGGGCCCATACGCAGTATTTT
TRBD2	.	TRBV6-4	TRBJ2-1	CASSVGPGLADYNEQFF	TGTGCCAGCAGTGTGGGACCGGGACTAGCGGATTACAATGAGCAGTTCTTC
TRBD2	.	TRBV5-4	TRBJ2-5	CASSQGTSGRAMRETQYF	TGTGCCAGCAGCCAAGGGACTAGCGGGAGGGCCATGCGAGAGACCCAGTACTTC
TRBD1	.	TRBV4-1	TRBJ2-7	CASSRGQVSSYEQYF	TGCGCCAGCAGCCGCGGACAGGTTAGCTCCTACGAGCAGTACTTC
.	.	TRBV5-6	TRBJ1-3	CASSLVSVSGNTIYF	TGTGCCAGCAGCTTGGTATCCGTCTCTGGAAACACCATATATTTT